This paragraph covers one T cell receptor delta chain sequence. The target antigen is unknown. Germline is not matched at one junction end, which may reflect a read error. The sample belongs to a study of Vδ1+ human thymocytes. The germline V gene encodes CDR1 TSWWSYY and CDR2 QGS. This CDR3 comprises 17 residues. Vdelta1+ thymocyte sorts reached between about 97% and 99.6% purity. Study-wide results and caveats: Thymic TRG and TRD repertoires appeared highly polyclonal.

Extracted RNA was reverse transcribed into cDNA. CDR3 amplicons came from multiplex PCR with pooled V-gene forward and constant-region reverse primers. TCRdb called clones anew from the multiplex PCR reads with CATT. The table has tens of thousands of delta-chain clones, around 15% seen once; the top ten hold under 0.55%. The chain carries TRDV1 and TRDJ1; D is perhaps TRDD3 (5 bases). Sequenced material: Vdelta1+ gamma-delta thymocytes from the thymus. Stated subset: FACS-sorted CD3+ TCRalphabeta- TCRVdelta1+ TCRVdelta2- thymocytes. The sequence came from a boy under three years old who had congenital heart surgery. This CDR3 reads CAFGELRSSPYTDKLIF. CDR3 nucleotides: TGTGCTTTTGGGGAACTTAGAAGTAGCCCTTACACCGATAAACTCATCTTT.